This T cell receptor beta chain is from a study of T cells in Graves' hyperthyroidism and ophthalmopathy (dated 2019 in TCRdb). Background on the whole study: Peripheral blood samples were taken at the time of initial diagnosis, prior to any treatment. To identify distinguishing TCR V-J signatures, a discovery cohort of 90 to 100 patients was used, comprising fewer than 45 with Graves' ophthalmopathy and around 57 with stable Graves' hyperthyroidism. Prospective prediction of ophthalmopathy was tested in an independent validation cohort consisting of roughly 19 hyperthyroidism patients and approximately 16 patients who later progressed to ophthalmopathy. The 75 to 100 discovery patients were randomly divided into training and test sets at a 7:3 ratio. The study also compared thyroid tissue and blood T-cell repertoires from roughly 6 Graves' hyperthyroidism patients. After sampling, hyperthyroidism patients received methimazole starting at 30 mg daily, and ophthalmopathy patients received high-dose intravenous methylprednisolone. The paper reports TCR Vbeta CDR3 sequencing of some 140 peripheral blood samples: 40 to 45 ophthalmopathy, roughly 74 hyperthyroidism and about 17 progressor patients.

At least ten counts were recorded for this clonotype. Its antigen is still unknown. No base qualities exist here, and no much larger clone lies one base off it. Broader findings and caveats from the paper: A 13 V-J signature model separated ophthalmopathy from stable hyperthyroidism, with approximately 87% sensitivity and approximately 81% specificity in cross-validation and 80%/75% in testing. Blood samples also contained most of the expanded thyroid clonotypes (frequency above 0.001), which suggests that blood repertoires may reflect thyroid immune responses. No statistical method was used to set the sample size in advance, and investigators knew the group allocation. In validation, the model predicted progression to ophthalmopathy a median of approximately 6.6 months before onset, with about 67% sensitivity and 72.22% specificity.

Stable Graves' hyperthyroidism was defined as the absence of progression to ophthalmopathy over 18 months of follow-up. Hyperthyroidism patients were newly diagnosed, had a disease duration of under 2 months, and were aged 18 to 65 years. Patients with uncontrolled infections, other autoimmune diseases, pregnancy or lactation were excluded. Clinical symptoms, serum thyroxine and TRAb, thyroid ultrasound, and orbital computed tomography formed the basis for the diagnoses. Ficoll-Paque density gradient centrifugation was used to isolate PBMCs from 10 ml of fresh peripheral blood. Total RNA was extracted with Trizol reagent, and quality was checked on an Agilent 2100 Bioanalyzer. Amplification of TCR beta CDR3 regions was carried out from RNA transcripts. The first round of RT-PCR for the TCR CDR3 was performed with the HTBI primer set and the Qiagen OneStep RT-PCR kit. Libraries were constructed in a second round of multiplex PCR, after which size selection and purification were performed. Sequencing of the libraries was done on an Illumina HiSeq2000 using paired-end 100 bp reads. Turning to the authors' computational methods: SOAPnuke was used to process the raw data, throwing out any read that contained adapters or uncalled bases, had a mean Phred below 15, or lacked an exact constant-primer or identifier match. COPE v1.2.5 was used to merge high-quality paired reads, and clonotypes were defined as unique nucleotide sequences. MiTCR v1.1 was used to align the clonotypes against IMGT TRBV, TRBD and TRBJ reference segments. Only V-J combinations with frequency above 0.0001, covering about 99% of repertoires, were analysed. The TCS score was defined as F50 (clonal expansion) divided by E x V (chaos), with BLOSUM62-based TCRdist calculated between CDR3 peptides within each V-J. Welch's t-statistics and random forest reduced 450 to 600 V-J features to 13, which were used in a naive Bayes classifier (R e1071). TCRdb reworked the public reads: Q25 trimming with fastp, MiXCR clone assembly, productive beta chains retained. Records with the same CDR3 protein are collapsed into one entry carrying the most frequent genes and DNA. Here the V and J calls rest on TCRdb's processing, not on the authors' analysis. The sample profile shows 550,000 to 600,000 distinct CDR3 sequences; approximately 16% of them were found once. 18% of the sample comes from the top ten.

This TCR derives from a woman aged 18-35 years with Graves' hyperthyroidism. Sequenced: blood.

The sequence in DNA is TGTGCCAGCAGCTTAGGAGAGGGACCCTATGGCTACACCTTC. This codes for CASSLGEGPYGYTF. The chain was built from TRBV7-9 and TRBJ1-2; a weak D assignment points to TRBD1 (5 bases agree). CDR1 and CDR2, looked up from the germline V gene (reference sequence), are SEHNR and FQNEAQ. The CDR3 contains 14 residues, cysteine and phenylalanine counted. Of all the DNA, just the CDR3 is kept, 42 bases in frame from base 1. The trim is 1 base for V and 4 bases for J, with a gap of 10 bases between the germline ends.